This TCR beta chain was captured in a study of a mutant IDH1 vaccine in newly diagnosed glioma (dated by TCRdb to about 2021). Background on the whole study: Patients were given eight vaccinations, in weeks 1, 3, 5, 7, 11, 15, 19 and 23, which matched visits V03 through V10. Of the 32 patients who were treated, around 62% were male and about 40% were female, and the mean age was around 41 years. Longitudinal TCRB deep sequencing was performed for roughly 24 treated patients wherever samples were available for exploratory analyses. Peripheral blood was drawn at six visits: V03 (baseline), V05, V07, V10, V12 and V13. Vaccination was initiated 4-6 weeks after radiotherapy alone, or concurrently with temozolomide cycles in the chemotherapy-containing groups. Prior to enrollment, patients had been given standard therapy consisting of radiotherapy alone, temozolomide alone, or radiochemotherapy with temozolomide, with the combination given to most patients.

Findings and caveats that apply to the study as a whole: Immune responses induced by the vaccine were seen in around 93% of patients across multiple MHC alleles. Pseudoprogression appeared unrelated to alterations in the top peripheral T cell clonotypes detected by TCRB sequencing. According to the authors, sample limitations meant that analyses of patient blood samples could not be reproduced. PBMC samples for TCRB deep sequencing were selected based on availability.

As regards this clone: The specificity of this receptor is unknown. No qualities accompany the bases; no much larger clone lies one base away.

Library preparation employed the immunoSEQ multiplex PCR assay. The hsTCRB Kit was used according to the manufacturer's protocol to amplify rearranged TCR beta chain sequences. An Illumina MiSeq was used to sequence the TCRB libraries. The authors' analysis ran thus. The kit vendor's proprietary platform handled demultiplexing, trimming and gene mapping. TCRdb took over this immuneACCESS table, retaining in-frame rearrangements with V and J assigned. Such tables are incomplete; in checked studies, under half of the missing clones stem from an unresolved V gene, and the remainder is unexplained. V and J calls and clone size come straight from that table; D and trimming were deduced from the DNA. The sample data list about 56,000 clones, and 87% of these were observed just once. Of the sample, approximately 1.5% falls within the top ten clones. The sample's time point label is to be understood as: week 23, last vaccination. Every vaccine dose consisted of 300 ug of a 20-mer mutant IDH1 peptide in Montanide, administered subcutaneously together with topical imiquimod. Donors had newly diagnosed WHO grade 3 or 4 IDH1-mutant astrocytomas with loss of nuclear ATRX. The samples were drawn from NOA16, a multicentre, single-arm, open-label phase I trial in Germany that tested a mutant IDH1 peptide vaccine in humans for the first time. Genomic DNA for TCRB sequencing was isolated from EDTA blood with the DNeasy Blood and Tissue Kit.

CDR1 and CDR2 were assigned from the germline V gene as SQVTM and ANQGSEA. The germline ends are 12 bases apart after V is trimmed by 2 bases and J by 5 bases. From its cysteine to its phenylalanine, the CDR3 spans 13 amino acids. Only the CDR3 part of the read is kept: 39 bases, read in frame from the first base. The sequence links TRBV29-1 to TRBJ1-1; a tentative D call is TRBD1 (5 bases match). Sequenced here: PBMCs, sampled from a glioma patient whose treatment included an IDH1 peptide vaccine. The TCR comes from a man in his forties with glioma. CDR3 loop: CSVETLAGTEAFF. The nucleotide sequence reads TGCAGCGTTGAAACTCTGGCAGGGACTGAAGCTTTCTTT.